This passage covers 10 T cell receptor beta chains from one sample sequenced in a study of blood T cell repertoires in COVID-19. This table comes from immunoSEQ multiplex PCR, and its TCRdb copy is limited to in-frame clones, with some not included. The sample holds roughly 100,000 clones, around 80% seen once. Sequences were obtained from peripheral blood. These receptors were taken from a man aged 55 to 69 with active or convalescent COVID-19.

The chain has TRBV7-2 and TRBJ1-2, with no clear D. CDR3 length equals 15 residues. In germline, CDR1 is SGHTA, CDR2 FQGNSA. Trimming removed 2 bases from V and 4 bases from J, with 14 bases in between. The CDR3 protein is CASSLPRGEFYGYTF. In nucleotides, the CDR3 is TGTGCCAGCAGCTTACCCCGCGGGGAGTTCTATGGCTACACCTTC.

This clone was counted a few times. V usage is TRBV19 and J usage is TRBJ1-5; D may be TRBD1 (6 bases). The CDR3 covers 14 residues. The germline V gene has CDR1 LNHDA and CDR2 SQIVND (reference sequence). The ends were cut back, 4 bases at V and 6 bases at J, with 13 bases in the middle. The CDR3 nucleotides are TGTGCCAGTAGTAATTGGGGGCAGGGTCAGCCCCAGCATTTT. It translates to CASSNWGQGQPQHF.

The chain joins TRBV19 to TRBJ1-2; unclear D gene. CDR1 is LNHDA, CDR2 SQIVND, per germline (reference sequence). This CDR3 region has 14 residues. The V and J ends lost 7 bases and 4 bases respectively, with 16 bases between them. The CDR3 DNA follows: TGTGCCAGTACTGGAGCCGGGAAAGCCTATGGCTACACCTTC. The encoded protein is CASTGAGKAYGYTF.

The chain carries TRBV7-2 and TRBJ2-4; D may be TRBD1 (6 bases). The length of the CDR3 is 13 residues. Trimming removed 4 bases from V and 6 bases from J, with 10 bases in between. Germline V CDR1 and CDR2: SGHTA, FQGNSA. The DNA of the CDR3 is TGTGCCAGCAGCTCGCAGACAGGAAACATTCAGTACTTC. As protein: CASSSQTGNIQYF.

This CDR3 reads CASSPRTGGNTIYF. The CDR3 bases are TGTGCCAGCAGCCCGCGGACAGGGGGGAACACCATATATTTT. The rearrangement joins TRBV3-1 (or the pseudogene TRBV3-2) to TRBJ1-3, with TRBD1 identical over 10 bases. With 4 bases clipped from V and 7 bases from J, the junction kept 4 bases outside the gene matches. The CDR3 spans 14 residues. Germline loops: CDR1 LGHDT, CDR2 YNNKEL (reference sequence).

The chain recombines TRBV27 with TRBJ2-4; 9 bases fit TRBD1. CDR1 is MNHEY and CDR2 is SMNVEV in the germline V gene (reference sequence). The ends lost 1 base at V and 9 bases at J; junction bases unmatched: 4. This CDR3 is 14 amino acids long. This chain's CDR3 is CASSLLGQGGIQYF. Here the CDR3 DNA reads TGTGCCAGCAGTTTATTGGGACAGGGAGGCATTCAGTACTTC.

V and J are TRBV2 and TRBJ1-4; 8 nucleotides match TRBD1. V lost 8 bases and J lost 7; bases outside the gene matches: 12. This CDR3 has 15 amino acids. Germline V gene data show CDR1 as SNHLY and CDR2 as FYNNEI. The CDR3 DNA sequence: TGTGCCAGCCGGCGCGACAGGGGTTTTTCTGAAAAACTGTTTTTT. Translating gives CASRRDRGFSEKLFF. The full variable domain, its missing parts supplied by reference TRBV2 and TRBJ1-4, is EPEVTQTPSHQVTQMGQEVILRCVPISNHLYFYWYRQILGQKVEFLVSFYNNEISEKSEIFDDQFSVERPDGSNFTLKIRSTKLEDSAMYFCASRRDRGFSEKLFFGSGTQLSVL.

This clone was found a few times. CDR3 region: CASSDRGTRGYEQFF. The CDR3 DNA sequence: TGTGCCAGCAGTGATAGGGGGACGAGAGGGTATGAGCAGTTCTTC. The genes are TRBV6-1 and TRBJ2-1, with D perhaps matching TRBD1 (6 bases). V lost 3 bases and J 8 bases, leaving 17 bases between the germline ends. There are 15 residues in the CDR3. Germline V gene sequence: CDR1 MNHNS, CDR2 SASEGT.

This chain joins TRBV11-2 and TRBJ2-5; D might be TRBD1 (6 bases). The CDR3 covers 15 residues. CDR1 is SGHAT, CDR2 FQNNGV, per germline. Trimming left V 6 bases short and J 1 base short, with 15 bases between. The CDR3 nucleotides are TGTGCCAGCAGTGAATGGGGGCTACCCCAAGAGACCCAGTACTTC. Protein sequence: CASSEWGLPQETQYF.

The chain carries TRBV28 and TRBJ1-5; no reliable D call. With 3 bases removed from V and 4 bases from J, the gap between germline ends came to 16 bases. Germline V gene sequence: CDR1 MDHEN, CDR2 SYDVKM. The CDR3 has 16 amino acids. CDR3 in DNA: TGTGCCAGCAGTTTTTTTACGAGGGTCCAAAATCAGCCCCAGCATTTT. This translates into CASSFFTRVQNQPQHF.